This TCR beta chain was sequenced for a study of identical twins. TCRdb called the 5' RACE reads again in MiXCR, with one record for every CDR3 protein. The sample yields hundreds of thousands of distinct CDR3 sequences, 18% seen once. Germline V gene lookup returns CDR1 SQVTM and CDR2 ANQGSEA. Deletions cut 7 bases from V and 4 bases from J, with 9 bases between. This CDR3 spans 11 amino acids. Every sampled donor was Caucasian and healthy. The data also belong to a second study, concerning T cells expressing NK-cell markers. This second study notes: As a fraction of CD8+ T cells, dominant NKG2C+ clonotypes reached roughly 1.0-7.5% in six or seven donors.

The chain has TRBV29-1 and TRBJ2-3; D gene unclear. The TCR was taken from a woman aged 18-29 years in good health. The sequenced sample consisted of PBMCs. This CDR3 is CSGALSDTQYF. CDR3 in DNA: TGCAGCGGGGCCTTATCAGATACGCAGTATTTT.